A single sample is the source of the 2 T cell receptor beta chains below, sequenced in a study of T cells in Graves' hyperthyroidism and ophthalmopathy (dated by TCRdb to about 2019). The library came from multiplex PCR. The instrument given in TCRdb is Illumina HiSeq 2000. The TCR beta CDR3 regions were amplified from the RNA transcripts. For the first round of RT-PCR on the TCR CDR3, the HTBI primer set was used together with the Qiagen OneStep RT-PCR kit. The public reads were quality trimmed at Q25 with fastp and then assembled into clones with MiXCR by TCRdb, keeping productive beta chains. Rows with a matching CDR3 protein are joined into one entry that keeps the most common DNA and genes. The sample contains hundreds of thousands of distinct CDR3 sequences, 45% of them found a single time. Jointly, the top ten make up less than 9.5% of the sample. The sequencing sample was made of peripheral blood or thyroid tissue (not recorded which). Every receptor here comes from an adult man with Graves' disease, either hyperthyroidism or ophthalmopathy (not recorded which).

The sample holds a few counts of this clonotype. The V and J genes are TRBV20-1 and TRBJ2-7; D may be TRBD1 or TRBD2 (5 bases each). Germline values: CDR1 DFQATT, CDR2 SNEGSKA (reference sequence). The CDR3 sequence is 14 residues long. V lost 3 bases and J 3 bases, leaving 15 bases between the germline ends. The CDR3 nucleotides are TGCAGTGCTAGGGGCTGGCAGGGAGACTACGAGCAGTACTTC. Amino acid sequence: CSARGWQGDYEQYF.

J is TRBJ1-6 and V is TRBV7-8; TRBD1 aligns across 8 bases. The CDR3 contains 16 residues. With 6 bases clipped from V and 6 bases from J, the junction kept 10 bases outside the gene matches. CDR1 and CDR2 from the germline V gene are SGHVS and FQNEAQ. Written as DNA, the CDR3 is TGTGCCAGCAGTTACTCCCCGGGACAGGTTAATTCACCCCTCCACTTT. This translates into CASSYSPGQVNSPLHF.